This T cell receptor (beta chain) was obtained from a study of blood T cell repertoires in COVID-19. Whole-study context: T cells, B-cell-depleted T cells, or PBMCs supplied cDNA or gDNA.

Using immunoSEQ multiplex PCR, the repertoire was profiled, and TCRdb retains in-frame clones only, with some absent. The sample contains over 140,000 clones, roughly 73% of which appear only once. The germline V gene encodes CDR1 LNHDA and CDR2 SQIVND (reference sequence). This CDR3 contains 12 residues. After removal of 5 bases from V and 3 bases from J, the junction contained 1 base not matched to a gene. Sequencing was done on a sample of peripheral blood. This clonotype originated in a woman aged 50 to 65 with active or convalescent COVID-19. The chain recombines TRBV19 with TRBJ2-7; 7 positions agree with TRBD1. Here the CDR3 reads CASSAGGYEQYF. In DNA form, the CDR3 reads TGTGCCAGTAGTGCAGGGGGCTACGAGCAGTACTTC.